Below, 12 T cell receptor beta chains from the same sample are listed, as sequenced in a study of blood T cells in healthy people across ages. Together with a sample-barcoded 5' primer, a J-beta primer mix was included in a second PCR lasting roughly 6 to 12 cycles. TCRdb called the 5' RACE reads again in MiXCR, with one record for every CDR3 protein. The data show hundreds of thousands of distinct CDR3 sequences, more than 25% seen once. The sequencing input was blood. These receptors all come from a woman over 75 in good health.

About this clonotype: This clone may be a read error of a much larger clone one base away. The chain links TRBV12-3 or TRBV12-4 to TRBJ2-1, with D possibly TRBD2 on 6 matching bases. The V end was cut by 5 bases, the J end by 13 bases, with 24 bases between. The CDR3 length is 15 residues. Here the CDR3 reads CASSPPGPKRETQFF. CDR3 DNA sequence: TGTGCCAGCAGTCCCCCCGGACCGAAACGGGAGACCCAGTTCTTC.

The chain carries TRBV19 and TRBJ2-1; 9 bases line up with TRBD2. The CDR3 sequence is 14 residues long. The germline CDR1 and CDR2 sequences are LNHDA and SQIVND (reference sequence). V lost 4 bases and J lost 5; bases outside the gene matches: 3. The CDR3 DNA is TGTGCCAGTAGTAGACTAGCGGCAAACAATGAGCAGTTCTTC. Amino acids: CASSRLAANNEQFF.

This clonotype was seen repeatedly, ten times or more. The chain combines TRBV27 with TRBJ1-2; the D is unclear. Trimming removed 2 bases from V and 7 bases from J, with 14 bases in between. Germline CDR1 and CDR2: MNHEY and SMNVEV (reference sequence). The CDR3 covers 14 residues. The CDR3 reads CASSLRRERGGYTF. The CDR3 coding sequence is TGTGCCAGCAGTTTAAGAAGGGAGCGGGGTGGCTACACCTTC.

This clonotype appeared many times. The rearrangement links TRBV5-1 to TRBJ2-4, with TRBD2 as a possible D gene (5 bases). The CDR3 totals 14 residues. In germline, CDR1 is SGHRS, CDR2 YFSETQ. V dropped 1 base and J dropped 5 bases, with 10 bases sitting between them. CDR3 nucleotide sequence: TGCGCCAGCAGCTTGATCGGGGTGCAAAACATTCAGTACTTC. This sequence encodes CASSLIGVQNIQYF.

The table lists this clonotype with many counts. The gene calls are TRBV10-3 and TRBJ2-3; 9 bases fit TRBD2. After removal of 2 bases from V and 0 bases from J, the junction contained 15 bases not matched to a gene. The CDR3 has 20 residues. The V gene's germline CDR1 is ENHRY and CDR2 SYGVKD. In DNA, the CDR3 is TGTGCCATCAGTGAGCGCCTCGCTGGGACTAGCCCCGTTAGCACAGATACGCAGTATTTT. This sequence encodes CAISERLAGTSPVSTDTQYF.

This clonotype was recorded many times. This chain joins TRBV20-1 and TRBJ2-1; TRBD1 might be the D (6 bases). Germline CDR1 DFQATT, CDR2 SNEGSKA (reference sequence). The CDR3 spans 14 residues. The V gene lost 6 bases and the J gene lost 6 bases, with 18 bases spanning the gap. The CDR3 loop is CSATGTPRVNEQFF. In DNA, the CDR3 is TGCAGTGCGACCGGGACACCAAGGGTCAATGAGCAGTTCTTC.

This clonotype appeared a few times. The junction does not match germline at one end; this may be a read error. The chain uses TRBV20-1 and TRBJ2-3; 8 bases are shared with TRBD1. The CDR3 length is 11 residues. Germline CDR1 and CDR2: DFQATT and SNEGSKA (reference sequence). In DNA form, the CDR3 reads TGCAGGGCACGACAGGGGATGGGGCAGGATTTT. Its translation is CRARQGMGQDF.

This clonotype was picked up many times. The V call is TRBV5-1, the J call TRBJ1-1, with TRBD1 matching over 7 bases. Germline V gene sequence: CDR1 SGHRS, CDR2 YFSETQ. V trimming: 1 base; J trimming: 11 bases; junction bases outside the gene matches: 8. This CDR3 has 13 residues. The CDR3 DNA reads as TGCGCCAGCAGCTTGACAGGGGCGGATATTGCTTTCTTT. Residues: CASSLTGADIAFF.

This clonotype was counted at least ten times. The chain's CDR3 is CASSRMTGGFGYTF. As DNA, the CDR3 is TGTGCCAGCAGCAGAATGACAGGGGGGTTTGGCTACACCTTC. This chain connects TRBV7-2 to TRBJ1-2; 9 bases are a match to TRBD1. Losses at the gene ends were 5 bases for V and 7 bases for J; bases not matched to a gene: 8. This CDR3 region has 14 residues. Germline assignment: CDR1 SGHTA and CDR2 FQGNSA.

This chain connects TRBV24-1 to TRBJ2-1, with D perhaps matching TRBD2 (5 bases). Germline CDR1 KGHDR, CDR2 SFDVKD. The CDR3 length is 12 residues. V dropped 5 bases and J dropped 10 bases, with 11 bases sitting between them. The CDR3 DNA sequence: TGTGCCACCAGTGCGGAGCGAGGGGAGCAGTTCTTC. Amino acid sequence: CATSAERGEQFF.

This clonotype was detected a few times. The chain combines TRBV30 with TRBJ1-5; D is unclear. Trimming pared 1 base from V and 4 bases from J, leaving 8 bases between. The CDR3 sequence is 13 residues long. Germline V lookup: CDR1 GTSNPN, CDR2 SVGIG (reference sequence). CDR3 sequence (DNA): TGTGCCTGGAGTGGTGTGATTAATCAGCCCCAGCATTTT. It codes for CAWSGVINQPQHF.

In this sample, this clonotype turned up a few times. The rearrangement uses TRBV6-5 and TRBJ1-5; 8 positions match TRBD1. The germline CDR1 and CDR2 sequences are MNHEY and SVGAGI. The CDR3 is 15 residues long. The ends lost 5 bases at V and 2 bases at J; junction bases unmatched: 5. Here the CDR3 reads CASSHTGGGNQPQHF. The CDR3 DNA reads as TGTGCCAGCAGTCACACAGGGGGAGGCAATCAGCCCCAGCATTTT.